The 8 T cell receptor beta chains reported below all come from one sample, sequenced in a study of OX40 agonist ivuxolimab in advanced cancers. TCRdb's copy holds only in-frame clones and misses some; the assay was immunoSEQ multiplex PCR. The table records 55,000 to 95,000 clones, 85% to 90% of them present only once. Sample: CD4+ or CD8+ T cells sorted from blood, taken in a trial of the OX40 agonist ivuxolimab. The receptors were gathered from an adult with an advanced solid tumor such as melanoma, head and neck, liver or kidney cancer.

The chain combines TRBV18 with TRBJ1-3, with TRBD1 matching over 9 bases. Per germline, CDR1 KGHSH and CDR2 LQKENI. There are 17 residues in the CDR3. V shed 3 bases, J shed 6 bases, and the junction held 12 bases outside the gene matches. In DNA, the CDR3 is TGTGCCAGCTCACCGTTTGAGGGACAGGGCTCGTCAAACACCATATATTTT. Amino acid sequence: CASSPFEGQGSSNTIYF.

CDR3 residues: CASSQDGGQGASQPQHF. The DNA of the CDR3 is TGCGCCAGCAGCCAAGATGGAGGGCAGGGGGCAAGTCAGCCCCAGCATTTT. J is TRBJ1-5 and V is TRBV4-1; 8 bases fit TRBD1. CDR3 length: 17 residues. Trimming cost V 0 bases and J 6 bases; bases outside gene matches: 10. Germline CDR1 is MGHRA and CDR2 is YSYEKL.

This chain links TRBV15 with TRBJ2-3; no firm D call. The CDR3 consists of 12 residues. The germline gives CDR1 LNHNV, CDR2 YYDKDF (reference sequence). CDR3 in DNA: TGTGCTGCCCTTAGGAAGTCTAATACGCAGTATTTT. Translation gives CAALRKSNTQYF.

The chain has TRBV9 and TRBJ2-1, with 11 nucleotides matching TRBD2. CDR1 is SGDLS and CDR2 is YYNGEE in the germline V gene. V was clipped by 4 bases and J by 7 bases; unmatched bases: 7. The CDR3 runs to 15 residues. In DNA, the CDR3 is TGTGCCAGCAGCTCCTCTAGCGGGAGGTGGAATGAGCAGTTCTTC. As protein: CASSSSSGRWNEQFF.

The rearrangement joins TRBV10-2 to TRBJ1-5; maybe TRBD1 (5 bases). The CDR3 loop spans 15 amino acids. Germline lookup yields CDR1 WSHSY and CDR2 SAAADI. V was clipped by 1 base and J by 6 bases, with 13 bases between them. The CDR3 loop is CASSEWGVGSQPQHF. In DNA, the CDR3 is TGCGCCAGCAGTGAGTGGGGGGTGGGGAGTCAGCCCCAGCATTTT.

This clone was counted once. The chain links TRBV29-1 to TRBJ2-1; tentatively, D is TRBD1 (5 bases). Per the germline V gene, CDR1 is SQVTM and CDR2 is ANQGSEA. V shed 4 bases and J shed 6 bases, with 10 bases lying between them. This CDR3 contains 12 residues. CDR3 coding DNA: TGCAGCGTTGGTCGCGACAGCAATGAGCAGTTCTTC. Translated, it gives CSVGRDSNEQFF.

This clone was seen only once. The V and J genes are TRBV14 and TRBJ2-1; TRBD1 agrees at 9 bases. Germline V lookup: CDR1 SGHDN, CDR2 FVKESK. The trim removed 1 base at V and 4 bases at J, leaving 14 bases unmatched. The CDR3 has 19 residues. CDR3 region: CASSQGVLGTGPRYNEQFF. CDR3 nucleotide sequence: TGTGCCAGCAGCCAAGGTGTTTTAGGGACAGGGCCTAGATACAATGAGCAGTTCTTC.

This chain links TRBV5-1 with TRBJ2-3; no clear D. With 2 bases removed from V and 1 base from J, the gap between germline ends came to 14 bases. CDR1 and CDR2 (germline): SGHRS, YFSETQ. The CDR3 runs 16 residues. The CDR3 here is CASSFYPRRGTDTQYF. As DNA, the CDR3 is TGCGCCAGCAGCTTCTACCCCCGGAGAGGCACAGATACGCAGTATTTT.